The clone carrying this T cell receptor beta chain appeared a few times. The antigen is undetermined. A J-beta primer mix and a sample-barcoded 5' primer were used in a second PCR of about 7 to 11 cycles. Each of the cDNA molecules was tagged by a template-switch adaptor with 12 random nucleotides. TCRdb itself ran the 5' RACE reads through MiXCR, one entry per CDR3 protein. Here the sample spans about 1,500,000 distinct CDR3 sequences, about 28% being singletons. There were healthy Caucasian individuals from Russia, aged roughly 6 to 90, serving as donors. Trimming cost V 1 base and J 8 bases; bases outside gene matches: 9. Germline CDR1 SQVTM, CDR2 ANQGSEA. The CDR3 extends over 15 amino acids. The data were obtained in a study of blood T cells in healthy people across ages. Notes on the study in general: Greater diversity and more naive CD4+ cells were seen in long-lived donors than in aged donors.

The sequencing input was blood. This TCR came from a woman in her twenties or thirties in good health. This sequence joins TRBV29-1 and TRBJ1-4, with 8 bases aligning to TRBD1. CDR3 in amino acids: CSVEGVTGAEEKLFF. CDR3 nucleotides: TGCAGCGTTGAAGGGGTGACAGGGGCGGAGGAAAAACTGTTTTTT.